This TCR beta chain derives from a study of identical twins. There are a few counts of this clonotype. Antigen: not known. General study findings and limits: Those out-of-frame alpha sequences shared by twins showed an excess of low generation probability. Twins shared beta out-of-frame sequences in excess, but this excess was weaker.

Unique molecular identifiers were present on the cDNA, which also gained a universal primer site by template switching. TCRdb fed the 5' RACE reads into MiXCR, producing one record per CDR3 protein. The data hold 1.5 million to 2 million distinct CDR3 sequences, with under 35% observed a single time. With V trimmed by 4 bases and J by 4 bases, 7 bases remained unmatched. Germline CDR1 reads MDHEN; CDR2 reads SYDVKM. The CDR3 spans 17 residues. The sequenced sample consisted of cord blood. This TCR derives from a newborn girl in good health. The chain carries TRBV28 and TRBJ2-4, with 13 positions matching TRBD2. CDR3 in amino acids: CASSSLAGGRGKNIQYF. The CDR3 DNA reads TGTGCCAGCAGTTCACTAGCGGGAGGGCGGGGTAAAAACATTCAGTACTTC.